Shown below are 5 T cell receptor beta chains from a single sample sequenced in a study of T cells in Graves' hyperthyroidism and ophthalmopathy (dated by TCRdb to between 2018 and 2020). The library was generated by multiplex PCR. TCRdb lists the instrument as Illumina HiSeq 2000. The TCR beta CDR3 regions were amplified from the RNA transcripts. The first round of RT-PCR for the TCR CDR3 was performed with the HTBI primer set and the Qiagen OneStep RT-PCR kit. The public reads were reanalyzed by TCRdb: fastp trimming at Q25, MiXCR alignment, in-frame beta chains only. Merged by CDR3 protein, the rows form single entries marked with the most common genes and DNA. For this sample there are over 300,000 distinct CDR3 sequences; around 15% appear just once. Approximately 35% of the sample rests with the top ten. Sequencing input: blood. The receptor set was obtained from a woman between 40 and 55 years old with Graves' ophthalmopathy.

This clonotype showed up many times. The chain couples TRBV27 to TRBJ2-2; 10 bases are a match to TRBD1. V trimming: 2 bases; J trimming: 3 bases; junction bases outside the gene matches: 18. This CDR3 spans 21 amino acids. Germline CDR1 and CDR2: MNHEY and SMNVEV (reference sequence). In DNA, the CDR3 is TGTGCCAGCAGTTTACGGGACAGGGGCTTACGAGGGCCAACGGACACCGGGGAGCTGTTTTTT. Its translation is CASSLRDRGLRGPTDTGELFF.

The rearrangement links TRBV18 to TRBJ2-1, with 13 bases identical to TRBD2. The CDR3 extends over 15 amino acids. The J segment lost 9 bases and the V segment lost 3 bases, leaving 5 bases of the junction unmatched. Germline V gene sequence: CDR1 KGHSH, CDR2 LQKENI. This chain's CDR3 is CASSPGTSGAFEQFF. The CDR3 DNA reads TGTGCCAGCTCACCCGGGACTAGCGGGGCTTTTGAGCAGTTCTTC.

The chain recombines TRBV20-1 with TRBJ1-2; 12 bases align to TRBD1. The CDR3 has 17 amino acids. Germline values: CDR1 DFQATT, CDR2 SNEGSKA (reference sequence). The J segment lost 5 bases and the V segment lost 5 bases, leaving 15 bases of the junction unmatched. CDR3 loop: CSALFPGQGALDYGYTF. The CDR3 DNA is TGCAGTGCTTTATTTCCGGGACAGGGGGCCCTTGATTATGGCTACACCTTC.

This clonotype was detected ten times or more. The chain is built from TRBV20-1 and TRBJ1-1; D is uncertain. The V gene lost 6 bases and the J gene lost 0 bases, with 11 bases spanning the gap. From germline, CDR1 is DFQATT and CDR2 SNEGSKA (reference sequence). The CDR3 is 13 residues long. The CDR3 region is CSALESLNTEAFF. The CDR3 DNA follows: TGCAGTGCACTGGAGTCGCTGAACACTGAAGCTTTCTTT.

This clonotype was counted many times. The V and J genes are TRBV10-1 and TRBJ2-3; 8 bases match TRBD1. CDR3 length: 14 residues. The trim removed 6 bases at V and 2 bases at J, leaving 4 bases unmatched. Germline lookup yields CDR1 WNHNN and CDR2 SYGVQD (reference sequence). CDR3 amino acids: CASRTGDHTDTQYF. The CDR3 region has the DNA TGCGCCAGCAGGACAGGGGACCACACAGATACGCAGTATTTT.